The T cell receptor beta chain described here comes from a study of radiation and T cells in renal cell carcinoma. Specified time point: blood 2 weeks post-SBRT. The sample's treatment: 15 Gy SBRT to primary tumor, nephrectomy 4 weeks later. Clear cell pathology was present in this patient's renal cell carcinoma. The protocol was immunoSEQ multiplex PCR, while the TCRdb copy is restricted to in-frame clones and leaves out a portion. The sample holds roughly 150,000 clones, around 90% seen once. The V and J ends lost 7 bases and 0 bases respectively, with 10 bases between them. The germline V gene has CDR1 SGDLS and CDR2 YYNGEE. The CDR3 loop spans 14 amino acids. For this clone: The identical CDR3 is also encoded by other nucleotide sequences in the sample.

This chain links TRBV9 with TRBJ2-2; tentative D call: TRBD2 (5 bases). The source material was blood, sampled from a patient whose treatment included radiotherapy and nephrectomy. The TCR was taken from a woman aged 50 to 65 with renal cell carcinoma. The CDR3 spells CASRRAPNTGELFF. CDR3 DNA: TGTGCCAGCCGGCGGGCTCCGAACACCGGGGAGCTGTTTTTT.